The 13 T cell receptor beta chains below were found in one sample sequenced in a study of shared clonotypes between healthy human individuals. Sequenced by immunoSEQ multiplex PCR; TCRdb stores in-frame clones only, minus some. The sample contains about 1.9 million clones, about 94% of which appear only once. Naive CD8 cells lacked CD45RO and underwent positive selection for CCR7, leaving out terminally differentiated effector memory CD45RA+ cells. Sequencing was done on a sample of naive CD8+ T cells from PBMCs. The receptors were sampled from a man aged 18 to 29 in good health. Some clones in this sample may be carry-over from other donors' samples.

This chain joins TRBV7-3 and TRBJ2-1, with 8 bases matching TRBD2. Trimming at V came to 0 bases and at J to 5 bases, leaving 3 bases not matched to a gene. The CDR3 is made up of 15 amino acids. Germline V gene data show CDR1 as SGHTA and CDR2 as FQGTGA. CDR3 coding DNA: TGTGCCAGCAGCTTAACGCGGGAGGACCACAATGAGCAGTTCTTC. This sequence encodes CASSLTREDHNEQFF.

The CDR3 DNA sequence: TGTGCCAGCAGTTCCACACGTGGGGGGTACCAAGAGACCCAGTACTTC. Encoded protein: CASSSTRGGYQETQYF. The chain has TRBV27 and TRBJ2-5; D may be TRBD2 (6 bases). Germline values: CDR1 MNHEY, CDR2 SMNVEV (reference sequence). CDR3 length: 16 residues. The V end was cut by 4 bases, the J end by 0 bases, with 15 bases between.

The rearrangement joins TRBV9 to TRBJ2-5; D remains ambiguous. The CDR3 sequence is 13 residues long. The germline CDR1 and CDR2 sequences are SGDLS and YYNGEE. Trimming shortened V by 3 bases and J by 5 bases, and 11 bases separated the two germline ends. DNA for the CDR3: TGTGCCAGCAGCGGCATGGGCGAGGAGACCCAGTACTTC. Protein sequence: CASSGMGEETQYF.

CDR3 nucleotides: TGTGCCATCAGGACAGGCACTGAAGCTTTCTTT. Protein sequence: CAIRTGTEAFF. The V call is TRBV10-3, the J call TRBJ1-1, with D tentatively TRBD1 (6 bases). This CDR3 is built from 11 residues. CDR1 ENHRY and CDR2 SYGVKD come from the germline V gene. With 6 bases removed from V and 4 bases from J, the gap between germline ends came to 6 bases.

This chain joins TRBV6-1 and TRBJ2-7, with a possible D match to TRBD2 (6 bases). The CDR3 has 14 residues. The V end lost 1 base, the J end lost 6 bases, and 13 bases lay between the germline ends. Germline V gives CDR1 MNHNS, CDR2 SASEGT. CDR3 residues: CASSEGAGFGEQYF. Here the CDR3 DNA reads TGTGCCAGCAGTGAAGGGGCGGGGTTCGGCGAGCAGTACTTC.

This clone has a single count. V usage is TRBV29-1 and J usage is TRBJ1-2; TRBD1 might be the D (5 bases). Germline V gene sequence: CDR1 SQVTM, CDR2 ANQGSEA. Trimming left V 3 bases short and J 13 bases short, with 18 bases between. The CDR3 is made up of 12 amino acids. The chain's CDR3 is CSVDGGTEWCTF. The CDR3 DNA follows: TGCAGCGTTGACGGAGGGACGGAGTGGTGCACCTTC.

The rearrangement uses TRBV7-9 and TRBJ2-7; D possibly matches TRBD1 or TRBD2 (5 bases each). The germline V gene has CDR1 SEHNR and CDR2 FQNEAQ (reference sequence). The length of the CDR3 is 13 residues. V gave up 4 bases and J gave up 2 bases, with 9 bases separating them. The CDR3 loop is CASSSGAAYEQYF. CDR3 sequence (DNA): TGTGCCAGCAGCTCCGGGGCCGCCTACGAGCAGTACTTC. The variable domain in full, completed from reference TRBV7-9 and TRBJ2-7, reads DTGVSQNPRHKITKRGQNVTFRCDPISEHNRLYWYRQTLGQGPEFLTYFQNEAQLEKSRLLSDRFSAERPKGSFSTLEIQRTEQGDSAMYLCASSSGAAYEQYFGPGTRLTVT.

This rearrangement joins TRBV7-8 to TRBJ2-5, with 9 bases identical to TRBD1. CDR1 SGHVS and CDR2 FQNEAQ come from the germline V gene. The CDR3 length is 14 residues. The J segment lost 3 bases and the V segment lost 4 bases, leaving 3 bases of the junction unmatched. CDR3 in amino acids: CASSSGQGEETQYF. The DNA for the CDR3 is TGTGCCAGCAGCTCGGGACAGGGAGAAGAGACCCAGTACTTC.

This clone was observed a single time. The V and J genes are TRBV27 and TRBJ1-2; TRBD1 agrees at 10 bases. V trimming: 0 bases; J trimming: 8 bases; junction bases outside the gene matches: 12. This CDR3 comprises 17 residues. In germline, CDR1 is MNHEY, CDR2 SMNVEV (reference sequence). CDR3 DNA sequence: TGTGCCAGCAGTTTATCGGTGACAGGGGGCATCTATCAGGGCTACACCTTC. It encodes CASSLSVTGGIYQGYTF.

About this clone: This sample also contains other DNA sequences that code for the same CDR3. V usage is TRBV27 and J usage is TRBJ2-7; 7 bases line up with TRBD1. The germline gives CDR1 MNHEY, CDR2 SMNVEV (reference sequence). The CDR3 is 14 amino acids. The V and J ends lost 4 bases and 3 bases, in that order; junction bases with no gene match: 6. Here the CDR3 reads CASSSTGTLYEQYF. DNA of the CDR3: TGTGCCAGCAGTTCGACAGGGACCCTCTACGAGCAGTACTTC.

The chain carries TRBV27 and TRBJ1-2, with no clear D. This CDR3 contains 14 residues. The germline CDR1 and CDR2 sequences are MNHEY and SMNVEV (reference sequence). Trimming took off 2 bases at V and 4 bases at J, with 11 bases between the two ends. CDR3 bases: TGTGCCAGCAGTTTAACCCCGAGCTCCTATGGCTACACCTTC. Its protein is CASSLTPSSYGYTF.

The V and J genes are TRBV7-2 and TRBJ1-2; no clear D. The CDR3 is made up of 13 amino acids. Trimming left V 5 bases short and J 0 bases short, with 7 bases between. The germline V gene encodes CDR1 SGHTA and CDR2 FQGNSA. This chain's CDR3 is CASSPPANYGYTF. The CDR3 coding sequence is TGTGCCAGCAGCCCCCCTGCTAACTATGGCTACACCTTC.

The V gene is TRBV19, the J gene TRBJ2-1, with no clear D. Trimming shortened V by 1 base and J by 4 bases, and 11 bases separated the two germline ends. The length of the CDR3 is 15 residues. CDR1 and CDR2 from the germline V gene are LNHDA and SQIVND (reference sequence). The CDR3 sequence is CASSIGYTKYNEQFF. The CDR3 DNA reads as TGTGCCAGTAGTATAGGGTACACAAAGTACAATGAGCAGTTCTTC.